A selection of T cell receptor beta chains follows, all from one sample in a study of vaccination effects on CD4 cells after COVID-19. Their specific antigens are unknown. Assay: immunoSEQ multiplex PCR; the TCRdb copy retains only in-frame clones and omits some. The top ten hold approximately 10% of the sample, which has about 22,000 clones, more than 65% seen once. This material consisted of CD4+ T cells from PBMCs cultured with HCoV-NL63 spike peptides, taken after COVID-19 vaccination. The receptors come from a human donor who received a COVID-19 vaccine. Both conserved end residues are part of each CDR3. The D gene is left open where the match is weak. Part of the rows lack a size; the others show once, few, many or a class for expanded clones.

.	TRBV20-1	TRBJ1-1	TRBD1	CSARPTGGAFF	TGCAGTGCTAGACCAACAGGGGGGGCTTTCTTT
.	TRBV29-1	TRBJ2-7	TRBD2	CSVRKGTSGYEQYF	TGCAGCGTCCGCAAGGGTACTAGCGGCTACGAGCAGTACTTC
once	TRBV7-9	TRBJ2-1	.	CASSLGGSLGHEQFF	TGTGCCAGCAGCTTAGGGGGTAGCTTGGGGCATGAGCAGTTCTTC
.	TRBV4-1	TRBJ2-4	TRBD2	CASSQNYPKGRELIAKNIQYF	TGCGCCAGCAGCCAAAATTACCCAAAGGGGCGGGAGTTAATAGCCAAAAACATTCAGTACTTC
.	TRBV25-1	TRBJ2-7	TRBD2	CASSGPERGYYEQYF	TGTGCCAGCAGTGGACCCGAGCGGGGGTACTACGAGCAGTACTTC
.	TRBV25-1	TRBJ2-7	.	CASRIDIAPYEQYF	TGTGCCAGTCGAATCGACATCGCCCCCTACGAGCAGTACTTC
.	TRBV6-1	TRBJ2-6	.	CASSDRGGGSGANVLTF	TGTGCCAGCAGTGACCGGGGAGGGGGATCTGGGGCCAACGTCCTGACTTTC
.	TRBV27	TRBJ2-7	TRBD1	CASSLFGRLQGTYEQYF	TGTGCCAGCAGTTTATTCGGCCGATTACAGGGGACCTACGAGCAGTACTTC
.	TRBV2	TRBJ2-1	TRBD2	CASSEEREWQFF	TGTGCCAGCAGTGAGGAGCGGGAGTGGCAGTTCTTC
.	TRBV6-1	TRBJ1-4	.	CASSEMSSGNEKLFF	TGTGCCAGCAGTGAAATGAGTTCGGGGAATGAAAAACTGTTTTTT
.	TRBV6-5	TRBJ1-5	.	CASSLRQSNQPQHF	TGTGCCAGCAGCCTTCGACAGAGCAATCAGCCCCAGCATTTT
large	TRBV6-5	TRBJ1-2	.	CASSYREGGYGYTF	TGTGCCAGCAGTTACCGGGAGGGTGGCTATGGCTACACCTTC
once	TRBV5-1	TRBJ2-4	.	CASSMAGPLDIQYF	TGCGCCAGCAGCATGGCCGGACCACTGGACATTCAGTACTTC
few	TRBV3-1/TRBV3-2	TRBJ1-2	.	CASSRQGNYGYTF	TGTGCCAGCAGCCGTCAAGGCAACTATGGCTACACCTTC
few	TRBV18	TRBJ2-1	.	CASSQQELTNEQFF	TGTGCCAGCTCACAGCAGGAACTCACGAATGAGCAGTTCTTC
few	TRBV29-1	TRBJ1-5	.	CSVVDSNQPQHF	TGCAGCGTTGTGGATAGCAATCAGCCCCAGCATTTT
.	TRBV7-9	TRBJ1-4	.	CASSPGTQTNEKLFF	TGTGCCAGCAGCCCAGGGACACAAACTAATGAAAAACTGTTTTTT
once	TRBV5-6	TRBJ2-1	.	CASRIREYGEQFF	TGTGCCAGCAGGATTCGGGAGTACGGCGAGCAGTTCTTC
.	TRBV6-5	TRBJ1-1	TRBD1	CASRFGQGMRAFF	TGTGCCAGCAGATTCGGACAGGGGATGCGGGCTTTCTTT
few	TRBV10-3	TRBJ2-3	TRBD2	CAISESYPTSGGTDTQYF	TGTGCCATCAGTGAGTCATACCCGACTAGCGGGGGCACAGATACGCAGTATTTT
.	TRBV6-5	TRBJ1-2	.	CASSYSRGHYGYTF	TGTGCCAGCAGTTACTCGAGAGGGCACTATGGCTACACCTTC
once	TRBV11-2	TRBJ1-2	TRBD1	CASSSGLGQGRGGYTF	TGTGCCAGCAGCTCAGGCCTTGGACAGGGACGGGGTGGCTACACCTTC
.	TRBV2	TRBJ2-7	.	CASGIMGPYEQYF	TGTGCCAGCGGTATTATGGGACCCTACGAGCAGTACTTC
.	TRBV5-1	TRBJ1-1	.	CASSLLEGTEAFF	TGCGCCAGCAGCTTGTTAGAGGGGACTGAAGCTTTCTTT
.	TRBV30	TRBJ2-7	TRBD2	CAWTRTSNPYEQYF	TGTGCCTGGACTCGGACTAGCAACCCCTACGAGCAGTACTTC
.	TRBV5-4	TRBJ1-2	.	CASSLNDYGYTF	TGTGCCAGCAGCTTGAATGACTATGGCTACACCTTC
.	TRBV11-2	TRBJ2-2	TRBD1	CASSSLQGAGGELFF	TGTGCCAGCAGCTCCCTACAGGGGGCGGGCGGGGAGCTGTTTTTT
once	TRBV2	TRBJ1-1	.	CASAPGVTEAFF	TGTGCCAGCGCCCCCGGGGTCACTGAAGCTTTCTTT
.	TRBV19	TRBJ1-2	.	CASSPVGVAGYTF	TGTGCCAGTAGCCCCGTGGGGGTCGCCGGCTACACCTTC
.	TRBV3-1/TRBV3-2	TRBJ1-3	.	CASSRGAGAVNTIYF	TGTGCCAGCAGTCGCGGGGCAGGGGCCGTGAACACCATATATTTT
.	TRBV6-5	TRBJ1-4	TRBD1	CASSYSRGPAELFF	TGTGCCAGCAGTTACTCGAGGGGGCCCGCGGAACTGTTTTTT
.	TRBV5-6	TRBJ1-2	.	CASSLRGSYGYTF	TGTGCCAGCAGCTTGCGGGGGAGCTATGGCTACACCTTC
.	TRBV4-1	TRBJ2-4	.	CASSPIRDRAPGAKNIQYF	TGCGCCAGCAGCCCTATAAGGGATAGGGCGCCGGGGGCCAAAAACATTCAGTACTTC
.	TRBV11-2	TRBJ2-3	TRBD1	CASSLEQNRGHRDTQYF	TGTGCCAGCAGCTTAGAGCAGAACAGGGGGCATCGAGATACGCAGTATTTT
.	TRBV5-1	TRBJ1-3	.	CASSGNSGNTIYF	TGCGCCAGCAGCGGCAACTCTGGAAACACCATATATTTT
.	TRBV27	TRBJ1-2	.	CASSRDRQNYGYTF	TGTGCCAGCAGTAGAGACAGACAGAACTATGGCTACACCTTC
.	TRBV27	TRBJ1-1	.	CASSHRDFDTEAFF	TGTGCCAGCAGTCACAGGGACTTCGACACTGAAGCTTTCTTT
medium-sized	TRBV6-1	TRBJ2-7	TRBD2	CASSESSSGSSEQYF	TGTGCCAGCAGTGAAAGTAGTAGCGGGAGTAGCGAGCAGTACTTC
.	TRBV6-1	TRBJ1-2	.	CASSEHHVRAGYTF	TGTGCCAGCAGTGAGCATCACGTTAGGGCTGGCTACACCTTC
.	TRBV9	TRBJ1-3	.	CASSPPVTGNTIYF	TGTGCCAGCAGCCCACCGGTAACTGGAAACACCATATATTTT
.	TRBV29-1	TRBJ2-3	.	CSVRPTGPDTQYF	TGCAGCGTCCGACCCACAGGGCCCGATACGCAGTATTTT
.	TRBV29-1	TRBJ1-1	.	CSGGLTEAFF	TGCAGTGGAGGACTGACCGAAGCTTTCTTT
.	TRBV4-1	TRBJ2-7	.	CASSHSSLSGDSYEQYF	TGCGCCAGCAGCCACTCCTCTTTATCAGGGGACTCCTACGAGCAGTACTTC
few	TRBV3-1/TRBV3-2	TRBJ2-2	.	CASSPDSYTGELFF	TGTGCCAGCAGCCCGGACAGCTACACCGGGGAGCTGTTTTTT
.	TRBV19	TRBJ1-5	TRBD1	CASETGKENQPQHF	TGTGCCTCCGAGACAGGGAAGGAGAATCAGCCCCAGCATTTT
.	TRBV7-9	TRBJ1-1	.	CASSLQKEKAFF	TGTGCCAGCAGCCTACAGAAGGAAAAAGCTTTCTTT
.	TRBV30	TRBJ2-7	.	CAWRSPTFYEQYF	TGTGCCTGGAGATCTCCAACGTTCTACGAGCAGTACTTC
.	TRBV28	TRBJ2-4	.	CASSFGDLAKNIQYF	TGTGCCAGCAGTTTTGGGGATTTAGCCAAAAACATTCAGTACTTC
few	TRBV25-1	TRBJ2-7	.	CASTRYGDYEQYF	TGTGCCAGCACTAGATACGGGGACTACGAGCAGTACTTC